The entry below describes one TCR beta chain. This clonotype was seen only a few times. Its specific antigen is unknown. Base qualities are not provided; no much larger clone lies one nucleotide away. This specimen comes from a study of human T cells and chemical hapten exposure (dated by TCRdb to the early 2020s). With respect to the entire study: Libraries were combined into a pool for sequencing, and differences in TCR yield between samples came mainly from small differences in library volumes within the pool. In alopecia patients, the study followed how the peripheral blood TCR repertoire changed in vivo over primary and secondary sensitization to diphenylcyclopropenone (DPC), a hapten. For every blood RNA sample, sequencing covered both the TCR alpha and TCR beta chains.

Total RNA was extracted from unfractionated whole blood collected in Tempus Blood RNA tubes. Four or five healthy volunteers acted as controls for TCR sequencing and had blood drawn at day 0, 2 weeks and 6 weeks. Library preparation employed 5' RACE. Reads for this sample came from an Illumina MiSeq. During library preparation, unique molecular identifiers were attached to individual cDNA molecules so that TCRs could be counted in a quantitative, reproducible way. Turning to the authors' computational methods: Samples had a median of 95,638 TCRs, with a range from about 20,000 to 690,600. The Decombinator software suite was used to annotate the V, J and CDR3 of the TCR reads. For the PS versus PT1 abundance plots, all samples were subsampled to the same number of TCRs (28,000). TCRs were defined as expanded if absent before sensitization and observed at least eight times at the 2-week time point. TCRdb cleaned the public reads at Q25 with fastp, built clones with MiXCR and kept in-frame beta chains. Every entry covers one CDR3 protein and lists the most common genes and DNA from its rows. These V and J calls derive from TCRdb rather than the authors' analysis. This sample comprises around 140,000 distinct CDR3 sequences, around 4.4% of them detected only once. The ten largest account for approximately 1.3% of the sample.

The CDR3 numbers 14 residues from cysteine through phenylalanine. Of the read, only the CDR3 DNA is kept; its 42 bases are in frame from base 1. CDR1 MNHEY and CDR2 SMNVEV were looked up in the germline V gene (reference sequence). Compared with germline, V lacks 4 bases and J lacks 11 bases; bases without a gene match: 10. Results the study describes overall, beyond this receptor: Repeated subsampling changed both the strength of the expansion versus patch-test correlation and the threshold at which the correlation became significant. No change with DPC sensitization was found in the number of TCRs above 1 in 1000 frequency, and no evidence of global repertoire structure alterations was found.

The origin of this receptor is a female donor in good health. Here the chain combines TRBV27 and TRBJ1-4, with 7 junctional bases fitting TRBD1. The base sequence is TGTGCCAGCAGTTATAACCGGGACAGAGGCAAACTGTTTTTT. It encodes CASSYNRDRGKLFF.